The clone carrying this T cell receptor beta chain has just a few counts. Its antigen remains unknown. Cultured CD4+ T cell DNA was sequenced using the Oncomine TCR Beta short-read assay. TCRdb re-analysed the PCR reads in MiXCR, keeping a single row per CDR3 protein. The sample contains more than 15,000 distinct CDR3 sequences, around a quarter of which appear only once. This CDR3 is built from 13 residues. Germline V CDR1 and CDR2: SNHLY, FYNNEI. V was cut by 8 bases and J by 3 bases, with 11 bases left in between. The treatment: 10-day PBMC culture with coronavirus spike peptide pools or control peptides (ViraFEST assay). The data are from a study of vaccination and CD4 T cells after COVID-19. About the research overall: Typically, post-vaccine samples were obtained a median about 70 days after dose two, within a range of 14 to 241. Overlapping SARS-CoV-2, HCoV-NL63, HCoV-OC43 and HCoV-229E spike peptides were used to stimulate cells.

The chain joins TRBV2 to TRBJ1-5; the D gene is possibly TRBD1 (6 bases). The sequenced sample was cultured CD4+ T cells from blood. This receptor was taken from a human donor with COVID-19. CDR3 region: CASRGAINQPQHF. For the CDR3, the DNA is TGTGCCAGCCGGGGGGCTATCAATCAGCCCCAGCATTTT.